This TCR beta chain was recorded in a study of blood T cell repertoires in COVID-19. About the research overall: Spain, Italy and the United States supplied samples that represented acute and convalescent COVID-19. PBMCs, B-cell-depleted T cells, or T cells provided the cDNA or gDNA that made up the material.

The CDR3 spans 14 residues. Germline assignment: CDR1 SGHRS and CDR2 YFSETQ. V was clipped by 4 bases and J by 5 bases; unmatched bases: 4. Source study methods: Amplification from reference gene primers served as the basis for estimated nucleated cell counts. This table comes from immunoSEQ multiplex PCR, and its TCRdb copy is limited to in-frame clones, with some not included. V and J calls and clone size are as listed in that table; D and trimming were resolved from the DNA. The data show roughly 110,000 clones, approximately 81% seen once. The sample consisted of peripheral blood. The receptor's source is a human donor in a cohort sampled during active COVID-19. V and J are TRBV5-1 and TRBJ2-2, with 8 nucleotides matching TRBD1. The CDR3 loop reads CASSGTGFTGELFF. DNA of the CDR3: TGCGCCAGCAGCGGGACAGGATTTACCGGGGAGCTGTTTTTT.